This T cell receptor (beta chain) was sequenced for a study of blood T cell repertoires in COVID-19. In the study overall: The United States, Italy and Spain provided the acute and convalescent COVID-19 samples. Sources were T cells, B-cell-depleted T cells, or PBMCs; the material itself was cDNA or gDNA.

Per the study methods: Estimation of nucleated cell counts relied on the amplification of reference gene primers. Profiling relied on immunoSEQ multiplex PCR, and the TCRdb table lists in-frame clones only, not all of them. The DNA gave D and trimming, while V, J and clone size come from that table. The table has 110,000 or so clones, roughly 80% seen once. The V gene lost 4 bases and the J gene lost 8 bases, with 9 bases spanning the gap. This CDR3 comprises 11 residues. Germline values: CDR1 SGDLS, CDR2 YYNGEE. This clone was detected a few times. The V and J genes are TRBV9 and TRBJ1-2; D uncertain. This clonotype was obtained from a man over 45 with acute or convalescent COVID-19. The sample taken for sequencing was peripheral blood. The CDR3 coding sequence is TGTGCCAGCAGCCTAGATCGGGGCTACACCTTC. Translated, it gives CASSLDRGYTF.